The 21 T cell receptor beta chains in this list originate from one sample, sequenced in a study of blood T cell repertoires in COVID-19. The assay was immunoSEQ multiplex PCR, and TCRdb's table has in-frame clones only and misses some. In the table there are roughly 130,000 clones, over 75% of which are singletons. The source material was peripheral blood. These receptors originate from a man aged 60-69 years with active or convalescent COVID-19.

V gene TRBV28 combines with J gene TRBJ2-1; D is unclear. This CDR3 spans 11 amino acids. The V gene lost 5 bases and the J gene lost 9 bases, with 8 bases spanning the gap. The germline V gene encodes CDR1 MDHEN and CDR2 SYDVKM. CDR3 DNA: TGTGCCAGCAGTCCTTCGGTTGAGCAGTTCTTC. Translated: CASSPSVEQFF.

The chain links TRBV28 to TRBJ2-7, with D possibly TRBD1 on 6 matching bases. The V end lost 7 bases, the J end lost 3 bases, and 13 bases lay between the germline ends. This CDR3 contains 13 residues. Germline values: CDR1 MDHEN, CDR2 SYDVKM. Here the CDR3 DNA reads TGTGCCAGCATGTCACAGGGCCACTACGAGCAGTACTTC. As protein: CASMSQGHYEQYF.

The genes are TRBV19 and TRBJ2-6; TRBD2 is a possible D gene (5 bases). The V and J ends lost 7 bases and 1 base respectively, with 14 bases between them. Per germline, CDR1 LNHDA and CDR2 SQIVND (reference sequence). The CDR3 extends over 16 amino acids. CDR3: CASTPGYHSGANVLTF. The CDR3 region has the DNA TGTGCCAGTACCCCGGGGTATCATTCTGGGGCCAACGTCCTGACTTTC.

With regard to this clone: A junction end diverges from the germline sequence, so it may reflect a read error. This sequence joins TRBV19 and TRBJ2-7; tentative D call: TRBD2 (5 bases). Germline loops: CDR1 LNHDA, CDR2 SQIVND (reference sequence). The CDR3 consists of 13 residues. CDR3 nucleotides: TGTGCCAGTAGTATAGAACCTGTAGGGAGAGGCTTCTTC. It is translated as CASSIEPVGRGFF.

The count of this clone is one. The V gene is TRBV6-5, the J gene TRBJ2-7; D possibly corresponds to TRBD1 (5 bases). Trimming shortened V by 0 bases and J by 3 bases, and 12 bases separated the two germline ends. Looked up from germline, CDR1 is MNHEY and CDR2 is SVGAGI. This CDR3 comprises 15 residues. CDR3 protein: CASSYSNGAHYEQYF. CDR3 coding DNA: TGTGCCAGCAGTTACTCGAATGGGGCTCACTACGAGCAGTACTTC.

CDR3 bases: TGTGCCAGCAGCTTAGCACCGGGACAGAGAACACACGAGCAGTACTTC. It codes for CASSLAPGQRTHEQYF. This chain connects TRBV7-9 to TRBJ2-7, with 7 bases fitting TRBD1. The CDR3 spans 16 residues. V gave up 0 bases and J gave up 5 bases; unmatched junction bases: 10. The V gene's germline CDR1 is SEHNR and CDR2 FQNEAQ (reference sequence).

V usage is TRBV10-1 and J usage is TRBJ2-3, with 12 bases lining up with TRBD2. CDR1 is WNHNN, CDR2 SYGVQD, per germline (reference sequence). V shed 5 bases and J 3 bases; nucleotides not matched to a gene: 3. The length of the CDR3 is 15 residues. The DNA for the CDR3 is TGCGCCAGCAGTCCACTAGCGGGAGGAACAGATACGCAGTATTTT. Translation gives CASSPLAGGTDTQYF.

The chain carries TRBV5-1 and TRBJ2-5, with 9 positions matching TRBD1. Germline lookup yields CDR1 SGHRS and CDR2 YFSETQ. The CDR3 extends over 14 amino acids. With V trimmed by 4 bases and J by 5 bases, 6 bases remained unmatched. The DNA for the CDR3 is TGCGCCAGCAGCCCCGGACAGGGGTACGAGACCCAGTACTTC. It yields the protein CASSPGQGYETQYF.

The chain is built from TRBV6-5 and TRBJ1-2; weak D call: TRBD1 (6 bases). Germline V gene lookup returns CDR1 MNHEY and CDR2 SVGAGI. The CDR3 contains 14 residues. Trimming left V 4 bases short and J 4 bases short, with 13 bases between. In nucleotides, the CDR3 is TGTGCCAGCAGTTTAAAGACAGGTGTCTATGGCTACACCTTC. Translating it yields CASSLKTGVYGYTF.

V usage is TRBV7-8 and J usage is TRBJ2-4, with D maybe TRBD1 (6 bases). The CDR3 has 15 amino acids. Looked up from germline, CDR1 is SGHVS and CDR2 is FQNEAQ. The ends were cut back, 5 bases at V and 3 bases at J, with 14 bases in the middle. CDR3 nucleotide sequence: TGTGCCAGCAGCCTCAACAGGGACGTCAAAAACATTCAGTACTTC. Its translation: CASSLNRDVKNIQYF.

In this sample, this clone turned up a few times. The genes are TRBV18 and TRBJ1-1; D unclear. The V and J ends lost 2 bases and 0 bases respectively, with 7 bases between them. Germline loops: CDR1 KGHSH, CDR2 LQKENI. The CDR3 has 14 residues. The CDR3 coding sequence is TGTGCCAGCTCACCAAACAGTATGAACACTGAAGCTTTCTTT. The encoded protein is CASSPNSMNTEAFF.

V and J are TRBV15 and TRBJ2-2; TRBD2 agrees at 9 bases. This CDR3 is built from 16 residues. The V gene's germline CDR1 is LNHNV and CDR2 YYDKDF (reference sequence). Trimming removed 1 base from V and 4 bases from J; junction bases left unmatched: 4. CDR3 nucleotide sequence: TGTGCCACCAGCAGAGGGCGGGAGGGCCTCACCGGGGAGCTGTTTTTT. Residues: CATSRGREGLTGELFF.

The chain couples TRBV6-1 to TRBJ1-4, with D tentatively TRBD1 (6 bases). The CDR3 totals 18 residues. Trimming left V 1 base short and J 3 bases short, with 18 bases between. The germline CDR1 and CDR2 sequences are MNHNS and SASEGT. CDR3: CASSEVGREGGANEKLFF. The CDR3 DNA reads TGTGCCAGCAGTGAAGTTGGCAGGGAAGGGGGAGCTAATGAAAAACTGTTTTTT.

This chain connects TRBV5-4 to TRBJ1-1, with a weak D call TRBD1 (6 bases). The germline V gene has CDR1 SGHNT and CDR2 YYREEE (reference sequence). V dropped 2 bases and J dropped 4 bases, with 9 bases sitting between them. There are 13 residues in the CDR3. For the CDR3, the DNA is TGTGCCAGCAGCTTTGGACAGCGCACTGAAGCTTTCTTT. This translates into CASSFGQRTEAFF.

The J gene is TRBJ2-3, the V gene TRBV27; D might be TRBD2 (6 bases). Germline V gene sequence: CDR1 MNHEY, CDR2 SMNVEV (reference sequence). The CDR3 has 15 amino acids. Trimming shortened V by 5 bases and J by 0 bases, and 12 bases separated the two germline ends. Here the CDR3 DNA reads TGTGCCAGCAGTCAGGACTACACTAGCACAGATACGCAGTATTTT. Encoded protein: CASSQDYTSTDTQYF.

This chain connects TRBV4-3 to TRBJ2-7; maybe TRBD2 (6 bases). V was cut by 1 base and J by 0 bases, with 7 bases left in between. The germline gives CDR1 LGHNA, CDR2 YSLEER. The CDR3 contains 14 residues. DNA of the CDR3: TGCGCCAGCAGCCAAGGGACTAACTCCTACGAGCAGTACTTC. This encodes CASSQGTNSYEQYF.

The chain is built from TRBV2 and TRBJ2-3, with 8 bases that match TRBD2. The CDR3 has 15 amino acids. Germline CDR1 reads SNHLY; CDR2 reads FYNNEI. V gave up 1 base and J gave up 4 bases; unmatched junction bases: 4. CDR3 amino acids: CASSEDGRAPDTQYF. The CDR3 region has the DNA TGTGCCAGCAGTGAAGACGGGAGGGCTCCAGATACGCAGTATTTT.

This sequence joins TRBV5-4 and TRBJ2-3; 8 positions match TRBD1. Germline V gene lookup returns CDR1 SGHNT and CDR2 YYREEE (reference sequence). The CDR3 has 15 amino acids. J gave up 5 bases and V 0 bases, and 5 bases lay outside the gene matches. The chain's CDR3 is CASSLGQGARDTQYF. CDR3 bases: TGTGCCAGCAGCTTGGGGCAGGGGGCGAGAGATACGCAGTATTTT.

The CDR3 protein is CASSHFDKIEAFF. The CDR3 coding sequence is TGTGCCAGCAGCCACTTCGACAAGATCGAAGCTTTCTTT. The J gene is TRBJ1-1, the V gene TRBV14; D is ambiguous. Germline values: CDR1 SGHDN, CDR2 FVKESK. V gave up 3 bases and J gave up 8 bases, with 13 bases separating them. The CDR3 runs 13 residues.

The gene calls are TRBV28 and TRBJ2-7; 9 nucleotides align to TRBD1. V was clipped by 5 bases and J by 4 bases; unmatched bases: 6. Germline CDR1 reads MDHEN; CDR2 reads SYDVKM. The CDR3 sequence is 14 residues long. CDR3 in amino acids: CASSKQGAPYEQYF. CDR3 bases: TGTGCCAGCAGTAAACAGGGGGCGCCTTACGAGCAGTACTTC.

The chain couples TRBV6-5 to TRBJ2-7; no firm D call. Deletions cut 7 bases from V and 7 bases from J, with 20 bases between. Germline V gene lookup returns CDR1 MNHEY and CDR2 SVGAGI. This CDR3 spans 14 amino acids. This chain's CDR3 is CASKKLRISEEQYF. In DNA, the CDR3 is TGTGCCAGCAAAAAGTTGAGAATTTCGGAGGAGCAGTACTTC.